This T cell receptor beta chain came from a study of early T cells in non-severe SARS-CoV-2 infection. About the study: Unsorted whole-blood RNA was sequenced in bulk, leaving chains unpaired.

Study-level results: Comparison of clonotypes with VDJdb favored anti-spike CD8 responses while missing private and CD4 specificities.

Individual cDNA molecules carried attached unique molecular identifiers. Via MiXCR, TCRdb re-called the 5' RACE reads, giving one row per CDR3 protein. The repertoire consists of tens of thousands of distinct CDR3 sequences, with around 13% occurring once and the leading ten covering about 8.6%. Germline CDR1 MDHEN, CDR2 SYDVKM. The CDR3 loop spans 12 amino acids. The V gene lost 6 bases and the J gene lost 6 bases, with 10 bases spanning the gap. This clonotype was detected only a few times. As yet, its antigen is unknown. What was sequenced was whole blood. The clonotype was recovered from an adult who was a healthcare worker with PCR-confirmed SARS-CoV-2 infection or an uninfected control (not recorded which). This chain joins TRBV28 and TRBJ2-3, with D uncertain. The CDR3 loop reads CASSPQWDTQYF. The CDR3 coding sequence is TGTGCCAGCAGCCCACAGTGGGATACGCAGTATTTT.